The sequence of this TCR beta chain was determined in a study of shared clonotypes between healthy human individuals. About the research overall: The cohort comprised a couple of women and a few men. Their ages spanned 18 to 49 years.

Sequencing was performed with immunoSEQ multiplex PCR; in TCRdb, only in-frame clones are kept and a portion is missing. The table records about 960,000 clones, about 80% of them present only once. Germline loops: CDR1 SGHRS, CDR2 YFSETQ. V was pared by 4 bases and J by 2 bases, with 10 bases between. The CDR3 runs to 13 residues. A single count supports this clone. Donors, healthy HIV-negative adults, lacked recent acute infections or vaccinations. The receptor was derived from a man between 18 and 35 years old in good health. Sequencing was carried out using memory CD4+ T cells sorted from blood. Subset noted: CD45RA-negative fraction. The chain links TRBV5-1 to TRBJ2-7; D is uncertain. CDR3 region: CASSPDVAYEQYF. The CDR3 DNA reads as TGCGCCAGCAGCCCGGACGTTGCCTACGAGCAGTACTTC.